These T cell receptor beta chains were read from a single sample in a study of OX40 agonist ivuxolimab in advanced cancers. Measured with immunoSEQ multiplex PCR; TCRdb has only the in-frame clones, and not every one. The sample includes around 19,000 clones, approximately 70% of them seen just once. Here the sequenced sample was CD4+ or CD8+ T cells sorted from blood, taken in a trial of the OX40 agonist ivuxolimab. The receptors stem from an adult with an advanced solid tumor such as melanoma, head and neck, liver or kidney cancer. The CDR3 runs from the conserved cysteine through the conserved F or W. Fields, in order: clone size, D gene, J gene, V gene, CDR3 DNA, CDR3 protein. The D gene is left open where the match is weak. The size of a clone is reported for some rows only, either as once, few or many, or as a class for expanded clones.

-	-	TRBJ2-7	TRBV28	TGTGCCAGCAGCCCAGGGCTATCCCACTACGAGCAGTACTTC	CASSPGLSHYEQYF
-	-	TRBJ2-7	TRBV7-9	TGTGCCAGCAGCCCTGGTGACGGGAAACCCTACGAGCAGTACTTC	CASSPGDGKPYEQYF
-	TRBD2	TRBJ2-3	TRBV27	TGTGCCAGCAGTTTACCGGGGGGGAAGCTCACAGATACGCAGTATTTT	CASSLPGGKLTDTQYF
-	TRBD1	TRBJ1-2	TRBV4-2	TGTGCCAGCAGCTCTATGACAGGGGGCAACTATGGCTACACCTTC	CASSSMTGGNYGYTF
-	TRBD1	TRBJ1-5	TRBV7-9	TGTGCCAGCAGCTCCTCAGGGGGTGGTCGCAATCAGCCCCAGCATTTT	CASSSSGGGRNQPQHF
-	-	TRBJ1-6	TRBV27	TGTGCCAGCAGGGAGTATAATTCACCCCTCCACTTT	CASREYNSPLHF
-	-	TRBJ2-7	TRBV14	TGTGCCAGCAGCCAAGGCGTATCCTACGAGCAGTACTTC	CASSQGVSYEQYF
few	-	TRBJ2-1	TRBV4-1	TGCGCCAGCAGCCTGAACGTCGCCGGGTACAATGAGCAGTTCTTC	CASSLNVAGYNEQFF
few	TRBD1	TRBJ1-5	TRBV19	TGTGCCAGCTCAGGGGGCCTGGCCCCCGATCAGCCCCAGCATTTT	CASSGGLAPDQPQHF
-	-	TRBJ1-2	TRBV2	TGTGCCAGCAGCTTAGGATCGTCAGCCTACTATGGCTACACCTTC	CASSLGSSAYYGYTF
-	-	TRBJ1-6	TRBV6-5	TGTGCCAGCAGCCTTGCGCAGGGAGGTAGTTCACCCCTCCACTTT	CASSLAQGGSSPLHF
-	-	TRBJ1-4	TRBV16	TGTGCCAGCAGCCCCACAGGATCAACTAATGAAAAACTGTTTTTT	CASSPTGSTNEKLFF
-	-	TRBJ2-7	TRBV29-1	TGCAGCGTTGAAGGTGGAGGGGGCTACGAGCAGTACTTC	CSVEGGGGYEQYF
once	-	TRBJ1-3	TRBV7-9	TGTGCCAGCAGCTACGACCTAGCCGGAAACACCATATATTTT	CASSYDLAGNTIYF
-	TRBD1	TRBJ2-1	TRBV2	TGTGCCAGCAGTGAGGACAGGGGATCCTACAATGAGCAGTTCTTC	CASSEDRGSYNEQFF
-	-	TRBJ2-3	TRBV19	TGTGCCAGTAGTATCGTTGGCACAGATACGCAGTATTTT	CASSIVGTDTQYF
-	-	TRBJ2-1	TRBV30	TGTGCCTGGAGTGTACTAGCTCGAGATGAGCAGTTCTTC	CAWSVLARDEQFF
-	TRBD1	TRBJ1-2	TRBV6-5	TGTGCCAGCAGTTACTCGGCAGGGGGGAACTATGGCTACACCTTC	CASSYSAGGNYGYTF
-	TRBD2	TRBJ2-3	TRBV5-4	TGTGCCAGCAGCTCCGGGGGGATTAACACAGATACGCAGTATTTT	CASSSGGINTDTQYF
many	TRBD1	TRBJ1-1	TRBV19	TGTGCCAGTAGGACAGGGGGCTCCACTGAAGCTTTCTTT	CASRTGGSTEAFF
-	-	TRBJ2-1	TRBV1	TGCACCAGCAGCCGGTCGACTAGCGGGGGGGACAATGAGCAGTTCTTC	CTSSRSTSGGDNEQFF
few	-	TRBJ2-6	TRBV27	TGTGCCAGCAGTTTATCTGACCGATCCTTTTCTGGGGCCAACGTCCTGACTTTC	CASSLSDRSFSGANVLTF
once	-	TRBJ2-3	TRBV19	TGTGCCAGTAGTCCCAGTGCCGCAAGCACAGATACGCAGTATTTT	CASSPSAASTDTQYF
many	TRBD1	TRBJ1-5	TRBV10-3	TGTGCCATCAGTGATATCCAGGGGGCGAAGTATCAGCCCCAGCATTTT	CAISDIQGAKYQPQHF
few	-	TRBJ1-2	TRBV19	TGTGCCAGTATCCCCCTCGACACTCGCTATGGCTACACCTTC	CASIPLDTRYGYTF
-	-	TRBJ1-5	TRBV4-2	TGTGCCAGCGGCCCTTCGGACATTAGCAATCAGCCCCAGCATTTT	CASGPSDISNQPQHF
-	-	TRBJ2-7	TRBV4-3	TGCGCCAGCAGCAAAGGGACCCTCTTCTCCTACGAGCAGTACTTC	CASSKGTLFSYEQYF
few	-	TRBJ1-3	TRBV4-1	TGCGCCAGCAGCCAAGTAAGAGGAACTGGAAACACCATATATTTT	CASSQVRGTGNTIYF
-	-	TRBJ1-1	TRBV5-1	TGCGCCAGCAGCCGCGGGTTGAACACTGAAGCTTTCTTT	CASSRGLNTEAFF
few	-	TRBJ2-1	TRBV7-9	TGTGCCAGCAGCTCCGGTGGGGCCGGGTACAATGAGCAGTTCTTC	CASSSGGAGYNEQFF
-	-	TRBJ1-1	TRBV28	TGTGCCAGCGGGACTCGTCAGGTGGACACTGAAGCTTTCTTT	CASGTRQVDTEAFF
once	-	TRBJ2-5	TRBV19	TGTGCCAGTAGAGAACAAGGGATGCGCCCCGCAGAGACCCAGTACTTC	CASREQGMRPAETQYF
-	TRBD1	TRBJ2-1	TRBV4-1	TGCGCCAGCAGCCCTGACAGGGGATCGGGGAATGAGCAGTTCTTC	CASSPDRGSGNEQFF
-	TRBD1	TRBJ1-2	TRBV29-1	TGCAGCGGATCCGGGACAGGCTTTTATGGCTACACCTTC	CSGSGTGFYGYTF
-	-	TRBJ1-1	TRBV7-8	TGTGCCAGCATGTTGCGGGGGATTGGGACTGAAGCTTTCTTT	CASMLRGIGTEAFF
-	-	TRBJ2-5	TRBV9	TGTGCCAGCAGCGTAGACTGGCAAGAGACCCAGTACTTC	CASSVDWQETQYF
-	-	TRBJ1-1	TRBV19	TGTGCCACTAGTGGGGGCACTGAAGCTTTCTTT	CATSGGTEAFF
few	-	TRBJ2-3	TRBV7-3	TGTGCCAGCAGCTTAGGGCATACTCACACAGATACGCAGTATTTT	CASSLGHTHTDTQYF
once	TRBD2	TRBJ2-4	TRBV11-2	TGTGCCAGCACCCACGGGCCGGGGGGGACAAACATTCAGTACTTC	CASTHGPGGTNIQYF
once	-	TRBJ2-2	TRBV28	TGTGCCAGCAGTCACGGAGAGCTGTTTTTT	CASSHGELFF
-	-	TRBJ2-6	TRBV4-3	TGCGCCAGCAGCCAAGATGGTAGCTCTGGGGCCAACGTCCTGACTTTC	CASSQDGSSGANVLTF
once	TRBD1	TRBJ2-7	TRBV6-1	TGTGCCAGCAGCCAAGGACAGGGCTCCTACGAGCAGTACTTC	CASSQGQGSYEQYF
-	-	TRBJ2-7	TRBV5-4	TGTGCCACTACCCGTGGCGGCGAGCAGTACTTC	CATTRGGEQYF
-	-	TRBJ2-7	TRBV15	TGTGCCACCAGCACCCTAGCGACGAGCTCCTACGAGCAGTACTTC	CATSTLATSSYEQYF
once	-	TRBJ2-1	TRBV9	TGTGCCAGCAGCGTGAGGGGCGGGGTTTACAATGAGCAGTTCTTC	CASSVRGGVYNEQFF
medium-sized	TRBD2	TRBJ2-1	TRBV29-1	TGCAGCGTTGACGGGGGGGGAGGGGCAGGAGGTTCCTACAATGAGCAGTTCTTC	CSVDGGGGAGGSYNEQFF
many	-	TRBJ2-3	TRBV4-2	TGTGCCAGCAGCCAAGTAAGGGGCGACTCTCTGAGAGATACGCAGTATTTT	CASSQVRGDSLRDTQYF